This entry lists 16 T cell receptor beta chains sequenced from one sample in a study of blood T cell repertoires in COVID-19. Assay used: immunoSEQ multiplex PCR; TCRdb lists only in-frame clones, some missing. The sample contains under 200,000 clones, approximately 87% of which appear only once. The sample was PBMCs or T cells enriched from blood (not recorded which). Receptor source: a woman aged 45-65 years who had recovered from COVID-19.

The chain employs TRBV6-5 and TRBJ1-2, with D perhaps TRBD1 (5 bases). The CDR3 loop spans 13 amino acids. Per germline, CDR1 MNHEY and CDR2 SVGAGI. With 6 bases removed from V and 4 bases from J, the gap between germline ends came to 12 bases. Written as DNA, the CDR3 is TGTGCCAGCAGGCAGACAGCAGGCTATGGCTACACCTTC. Translation gives CASRQTAGYGYTF.

The chain has TRBV6-6 and TRBJ2-1; TRBD2 matches 9 bases. V shed 7 bases and J 7 bases; nucleotides not matched to a gene: 14. This CDR3 comprises 16 residues. Germline V gene lookup returns CDR1 MNHNY and CDR2 SVGAGI (reference sequence). CDR3 region: CASNYRGGAGDNEQFF. The CDR3 DNA reads TGTGCCAGCAACTACCGCGGGGGGGCCGGGGATAATGAGCAGTTCTTC.

This clone showed up just a few times. The chain uses TRBV4-2 and TRBJ1-1; no reliable D call. This CDR3 comprises 13 residues. The V end lost 7 bases, the J end lost 7 bases, and 16 bases lay between the germline ends. Germline-derived CDR1 and CDR2 are LGHNA and YNFKEQ. The CDR3 reads CASTPGGEFEAFF. As DNA, the CDR3 is TGTGCCAGCACCCCGGGCGGGGAATTTGAAGCTTTCTTT.

This clone has a single count. This chain connects TRBV10-3 to TRBJ2-5, with D perhaps TRBD1 (6 bases). The CDR3 sequence is 17 residues long. Germline V gene lookup returns CDR1 ENHRY and CDR2 SYGVKD. The germline V and J ends were trimmed by 0 bases and 10 bases, with 24 bases remaining between them. The CDR3 sequence: CAISESPKQGWQEDQYF. The CDR3 DNA reads as TGTGCCATCAGTGAGTCCCCTAAACAGGGTTGGCAAGAGGACCAGTACTTC.

The rearrangement uses TRBV27 and TRBJ1-1; perhaps TRBD1 as D (5 bases). V was cut by 5 bases and J by 7 bases, with 14 bases left in between. Germline V gives CDR1 MNHEY, CDR2 SMNVEV (reference sequence). The CDR3 loop spans 13 amino acids. CDR3 region: CASSRPQEHEAFF. CDR3 nucleotides: TGTGCCAGCAGTCGCCCACAGGAGCATGAAGCTTTCTTT.

To note about this clone: At one of its ends the junction is not consistent with the germline gene, which may arise from a read error. The V and J genes are TRBV30 and TRBJ1-4; a possible D gene is TRBD1 (6 bases). The CDR3 consists of 10 residues. Germline lookup yields CDR1 GTSNPN and CDR2 SVGIG (reference sequence). The CDR3 coding sequence is TGTGCCTGGAGCCGACAGGAGCTCTATTTT. Translation gives CAWSRQELYF. Drawing the rest from reference TRBV30 and TRBJ1-4, the complete variable domain is SQTIHQWPATLVQPVGSPLSLECTVEGTSNPNLYWYRQAAGRGLQLLFYSVGIGQISSEVPQNLSASRPQDRQFILSSKKLLLSDSGFYLCAWSRQELYFGSGTQLSVL.

This rearrangement joins TRBV10-3 to TRBJ2-3; D possibly corresponds to TRBD2 (6 bases). Germline V CDR1 and CDR2: ENHRY, SYGVKD. V lost 11 bases to trimming and J lost 4 bases, with 19 bases between them. CDR3 length: 14 residues. The CDR3 region is CASREAGFADTQYF. The CDR3 DNA reads TGTGCCTCCAGGGAGGCAGGGTTCGCAGATACGCAGTATTTT.

This clone came up once. Other nucleotide sequences in the sample specify the same CDR3. V and J are TRBV19 and TRBJ1-1; 9 bases line up with TRBD1. This CDR3 region has 13 residues. V was pared by 3 bases and J by 8 bases, with 4 bases of the junction left unmatched. The germline V gene encodes CDR1 LNHDA and CDR2 SQIVND (reference sequence). The CDR3 DNA sequence: TGTGCCAGTAGTATCACGACAGGGGGAGAAGCTTTCTTT. Its protein product is CASSITTGGEAFF.

The chain joins TRBV7-2 to TRBJ1-5; no clear D gene. This CDR3 is 18 amino acids long. Trimming shortened V by 5 bases and J by 3 bases, and 23 bases separated the two germline ends. Germline CDR1 SGHTA, CDR2 FQGNSA. Here the CDR3 reads CASSGGPRPGALNQPQHF. Here the CDR3 DNA reads TGTGCCAGCAGCGGAGGCCCCCGACCGGGTGCCCTCAATCAGCCCCAGCATTTT.

V gene TRBV6-4 combines with J gene TRBJ1-6, with 9 bases matching TRBD1. With V trimmed by 4 bases and J by 10 bases, 5 bases remained unmatched. The CDR3 totals 14 residues. Germline V gene data show CDR1 as MRHNA and CDR2 as SNTAGT. The DNA of the CDR3 is TGTGCCAGCAGTGCGGGACAGGGTTACTCACCCCTCCACTTT. Its protein is CASSAGQGYSPLHF.

The J gene is TRBJ1-4, the V gene TRBV19; 10 nucleotides match TRBD1. CDR3 length: 13 residues. The germline CDR1 and CDR2 sequences are LNHDA and SQIVND (reference sequence). V was pared by 6 bases and J by 5 bases, with 0 bases of the junction left unmatched. The CDR3 sequence: CASRGQGNEKLFF. Written as DNA, the CDR3 is TGTGCCAGTAGGGGACAGGGGAATGAAAAACTGTTTTTT.

The chain combines TRBV6-1 with TRBJ2-7, with 14 bases matching TRBD2. Germline lookup yields CDR1 MNHNS and CDR2 SASEGT. Losses at the gene ends were 4 bases for V and 7 bases for J; bases not matched to a gene: 9. There are 16 residues in the CDR3. Written as DNA, the CDR3 is TGTGCCAGCAGTGGCCGACTAGCGGGGGGGCCGGGGGAGCAGTACTTC. Translation: CASSGRLAGGPGEQYF.

The chain carries TRBV10-3 and TRBJ2-3; 7 bases line up with TRBD2. V shed 8 bases and J 5 bases; nucleotides not matched to a gene: 7. This CDR3 comprises 13 residues. CDR1 ENHRY and CDR2 SYGVKD come from the germline V gene. The CDR3 DNA follows: TGTGCCATCGCGGCTAGCGGAAAAGATACGCAGTATTTT. It is translated as CAIAASGKDTQYF.

The rearrangement joins TRBV7-6 to TRBJ1-2; 11 bases align to TRBD1. Germline V gene sequence: CDR1 SGHVS, CDR2 FNYEAQ. The CDR3 has 15 amino acids. Trimming removed 5 bases from V and 8 bases from J; junction bases left unmatched: 10. DNA of the CDR3: TGTGCCAGCAGCCCCACCGGGACAGGGGGAGAAGGCTACACCTTC. It is translated as CASSPTGTGGEGYTF.

This clone came up once. The rearrangement links TRBV4-3 to TRBJ2-5, with D tentatively TRBD2 (5 bases). The V end lost 1 base, the J end lost 3 bases, and 9 bases lay between the germline ends. This CDR3 region has 14 residues. Germline V lookup: CDR1 LGHNA, CDR2 YSLEER. The CDR3 nucleotides read TGCGCCAGCAGCCAAGGCGGGCCTAAAGAGACCCAGTACTTC. It translates to CASSQGGPKETQYF.

V and J are TRBV4-1 and TRBJ1-1, with 10 bases fitting TRBD1. Germline V gene sequence: CDR1 MGHRA, CDR2 YSYEKL. V lost 2 bases, J lost 1 base, and 7 bases stayed unmatched. CDR3 size: 17 residues. CDR3 bases: TGCGCCAGCAGCCAATTGGGGACAGGGGCTCCGAACACTGAAGCTTTCTTT. The encoded protein is CASSQLGTGAPNTEAFF.